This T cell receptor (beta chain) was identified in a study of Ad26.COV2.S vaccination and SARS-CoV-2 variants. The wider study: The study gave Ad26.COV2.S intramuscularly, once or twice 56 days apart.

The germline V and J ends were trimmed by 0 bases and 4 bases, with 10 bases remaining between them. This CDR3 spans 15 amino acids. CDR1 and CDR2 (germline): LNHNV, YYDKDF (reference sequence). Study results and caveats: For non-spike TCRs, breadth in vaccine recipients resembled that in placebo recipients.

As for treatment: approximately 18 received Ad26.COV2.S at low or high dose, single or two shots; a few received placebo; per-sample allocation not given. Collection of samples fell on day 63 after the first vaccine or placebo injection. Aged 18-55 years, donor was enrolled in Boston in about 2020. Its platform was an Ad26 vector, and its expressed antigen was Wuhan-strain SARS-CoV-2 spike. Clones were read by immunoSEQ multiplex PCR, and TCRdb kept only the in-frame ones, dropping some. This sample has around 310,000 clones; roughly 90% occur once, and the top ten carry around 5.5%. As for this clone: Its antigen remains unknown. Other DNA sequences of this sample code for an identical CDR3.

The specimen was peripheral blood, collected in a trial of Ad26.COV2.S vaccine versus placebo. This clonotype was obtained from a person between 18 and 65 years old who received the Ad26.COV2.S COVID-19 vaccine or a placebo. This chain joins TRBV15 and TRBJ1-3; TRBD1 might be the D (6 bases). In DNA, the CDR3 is TGTGCCACCAGCAGAGATCGGGGGACAGGAAACACCATATATTTT. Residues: CATSRDRGTGNTIYF.